This TCR beta chain originates from a study of blood T cell repertoires in COVID-19. Overall study context: The cDNA or gDNA used as material had been derived from T cells, B-cell-depleted T cells, or PBMCs.

The germline V and J ends were trimmed by 4 bases and 4 bases, with 11 bases remaining between them. Germline CDR1 SGHKS, CDR2 YYEKEE (reference sequence). The length of the CDR3 is 13 residues. Per the original methods: Cell counts per sample came from amplifying reference gene primers. Here immunoSEQ multiplex PCR was the method, and the copy in TCRdb shows in-frame clones only, minus some. V and J calls and clone size are copied from that table; D and trimming were computed from the DNA. The sample records around 300,000 clones, 90% being singletons. V usage is TRBV5-5 and J usage is TRBJ1-1; maybe TRBD1 (5 bases). The specimen sequenced was PBMCs or T cells enriched from blood (not recorded which). The TCR comes from a woman younger than 30 with acute COVID-19. In nucleotides, the CDR3 is TGTGCCAGCAGCCCTCTGGGGGGCACTGAAGCTTTCTTT. Its protein product is CASSPLGGTEAFF.